One and the same sample provided the 7 T cell receptor beta chains below, sequenced in a study of blood T cell repertoires in COVID-19. Generated by immunoSEQ multiplex PCR, the TCRdb table keeps only in-frame clones and is missing some. The table has just under 30,000 clones, 80% seen once. Sequenced sample: peripheral blood. These TCRs come from a woman in her 70s with acute or convalescent COVID-19.

The chain combines TRBV6-4 with TRBJ2-1, with 9 positions matching TRBD1. The ends lost 6 bases at V and 5 bases at J; junction bases unmatched: 2. In germline, CDR1 is MRHNA, CDR2 SNTAGT. The CDR3 totals 13 residues. The CDR3 DNA reads TGTGCCAGCAGGGGACAGGGCGACAATGAGCAGTTCTTC. As protein: CASRGQGDNEQFF.

V usage is TRBV29-1 and J usage is TRBJ1-2, with a weak D call TRBD1 (5 bases). V lost 7 bases and J lost 4, with 13 bases in between. This CDR3 contains 12 residues. CDR1 and CDR2 from the germline V gene are SQVTM and ANQGSEA. The CDR3 loop reads CSARVNGYGYTF. The CDR3 DNA sequence: TGCAGCGCCAGGGTTAATGGCTATGGCTACACCTTC.

The chain carries TRBV6-4 and TRBJ2-1, with 8 nucleotides matching TRBD2. The CDR3 consists of 14 residues. Germline V gene sequence: CDR1 MRHNA, CDR2 SNTAGT. With V trimmed by 4 bases and J by 4 bases, 3 bases remained unmatched. The DNA for the CDR3 is TGTGCCAGCAGTGGACAGCGGGGGTACAATGAGCAGTTCTTC. Its protein is CASSGQRGYNEQFF.

The rearrangement uses TRBV6-1 and TRBJ2-3, with D possibly TRBD2 on 5 matching bases. Deletions cut 0 bases from V and 4 bases from J, with 5 bases between. CDR1 and CDR2 (germline): MNHNS, SASEGT. The length of the CDR3 is 13 residues. Here the CDR3 DNA reads TGTGCCAGCAGTGAAGCGCGGGCAGATACGCAGTATTTT. It translates to CASSEARADTQYF.

In its sample, this clone was seen once. This rearrangement joins TRBV5-6 to TRBJ1-1; 8 bases are a match to TRBD1. Trimming took 3 bases from V and 4 from J; bases not matched to a gene: 2. The CDR3 has 13 residues. Germline values: CDR1 SGHDT, CDR2 YYEEEE. The CDR3 coding sequence is TGTGCCAGCAGCTCCGGACAGGGCACTGAAGCTTTCTTT. This sequence encodes CASSSGQGTEAFF.

Here the CDR3 reads CASSLATVRVGYTF. The CDR3, as DNA: TGTGCCAGCAGCTTAGCCACAGTCCGAGTAGGCTACACCTTC. J is TRBJ1-2 and V is TRBV7-9; D uncertain. With 0 bases removed from V and 8 bases from J, the gap between germline ends came to 13 bases. This CDR3 is built from 14 residues. Germline CDR1 reads SEHNR; CDR2 reads FQNEAQ (reference sequence).

The rearrangement links TRBV4-3 to TRBJ1-2; TRBD1 matches at 9 bases. After removal of 0 bases from V and 7 bases from J, the junction contained 6 bases not matched to a gene. Germline CDR1 LGHNA, CDR2 YSLEER. CDR3 length equals 15 residues. CDR3 coding DNA: TGCGCCAGCAGCCAAGACGGAGGACAGGGGATTGGCTACACCTTC. It translates to CASSQDGGQGIGYTF.